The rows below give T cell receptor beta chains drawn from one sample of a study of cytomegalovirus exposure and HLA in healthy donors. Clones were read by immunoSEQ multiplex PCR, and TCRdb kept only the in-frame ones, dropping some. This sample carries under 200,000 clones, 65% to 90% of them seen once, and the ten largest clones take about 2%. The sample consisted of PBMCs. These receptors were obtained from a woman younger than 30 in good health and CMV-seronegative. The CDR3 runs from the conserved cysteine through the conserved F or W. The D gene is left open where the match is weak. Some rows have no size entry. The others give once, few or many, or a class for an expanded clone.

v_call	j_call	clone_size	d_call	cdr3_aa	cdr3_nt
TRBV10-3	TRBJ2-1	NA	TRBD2	CAISESTASGDHNEQFF	TGTGCCATCAGTGAGTCGACGGCTAGCGGGGACCACAATGAGCAGTTCTTC
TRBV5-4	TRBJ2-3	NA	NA	CASSPLSGSTDTQYF	TGTGCCAGCAGCCCCTTAAGCGGAAGCACAGATACGCAGTATTTT
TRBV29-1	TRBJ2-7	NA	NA	CSASDHEGVHEQYF	TGCAGCGCTTCCGACCACGAGGGGGTACACGAGCAGTACTTC
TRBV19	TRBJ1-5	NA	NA	CASTREAAGANQPQHF	TGTGCCAGTACCCGAGAGGCAGCTGGGGCCAATCAGCCCCAGCATTTT
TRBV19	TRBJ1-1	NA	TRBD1	CATRTGGRTEAFF	TGTGCCACTCGGACAGGGGGGAGGACTGAAGCTTTCTTT
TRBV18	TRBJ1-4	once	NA	CASSPSGANEKLFF	TGTGCCAGCTCACCATCGGGGGCTAATGAAAAACTGTTTTTT
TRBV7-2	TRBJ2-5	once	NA	CASSLGGGERETQYF	TGTGCCAGCAGCTTAGGGGGCGGGGAAAGGGAGACCCAGTACTTC
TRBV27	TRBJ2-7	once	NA	CATGQGHVYEQYF	TGTGCCACCGGGCAGGGTCACGTCTACGAGCAGTACTTC
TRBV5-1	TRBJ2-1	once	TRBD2	CASSSTSGGTYNEQFF	TGCGCCAGCAGCTCCACTAGCGGGGGTACCTACAATGAGCAGTTCTTC
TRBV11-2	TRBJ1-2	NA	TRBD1	CASSPGGGGGYTF	TGTGCCAGCAGCCCAGGGGGCGGAGGGGGCTACACCTTC
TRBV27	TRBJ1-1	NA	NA	CASSFKRVAGEAFF	TGTGCCAGCAGTTTTAAACGAGTGGCCGGGGAAGCTTTCTTT
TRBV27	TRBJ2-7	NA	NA	CASSLSSNSYEQYF	TGTGCCAGCAGTTTATCGAGCAACTCCTACGAGCAGTACTTC
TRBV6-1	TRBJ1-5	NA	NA	CASSDRQPQHF	TGTGCCAGCAGTGACCGTCAGCCCCAGCATTTT
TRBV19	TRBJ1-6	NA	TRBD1	CASGQGERSYNSPLHF	TGTGCCAGTGGACAGGGGGAGAGGTCCTATAATTCACCCCTCCACTTT
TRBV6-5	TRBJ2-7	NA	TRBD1	CASRTSGTGAYEQYF	TGTGCCAGCAGGACGTCCGGGACAGGGGCCTACGAGCAGTACTTC
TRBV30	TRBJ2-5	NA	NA	CAWVKVAPYQETQYF	TGTGCCTGGGTAAAAGTAGCGCCCTACCAAGAGACCCAGTACTTC
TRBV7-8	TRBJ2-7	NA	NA	CASSLGAYEQYF	TGTGCCAGCAGCTTAGGCGCGTACGAGCAGTACTTC
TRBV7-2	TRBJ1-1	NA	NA	CASSRGGSEAFF	TGTGCCAGCTCCAGAGGGGGTTCTGAAGCTTTCTTT
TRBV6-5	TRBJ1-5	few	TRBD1	CASSQQGLSNQPQHF	TGTGCCAGCAGTCAACAGGGGCTTAGCAATCAGCCCCAGCATTTT
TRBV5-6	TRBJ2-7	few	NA	CASSLVETPYEQYF	TGTGCCAGCAGCTTGGTAGAGACACCCTACGAGCAGTACTTC
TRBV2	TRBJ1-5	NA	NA	CASSEPISGQPQHF	TGTGCCAGCAGTGAACCTATTAGCGGGCAGCCCCAGCATTTT
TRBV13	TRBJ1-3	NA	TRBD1	CASSSYRGRSGNTIYF	TGTGCCAGCAGCTCATACAGGGGCCGCTCTGGAAACACCATATATTTT
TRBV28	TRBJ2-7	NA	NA	CASSLDSPYEQYF	TGTGCCAGCAGTTTAGACAGCCCCTACGAGCAGTACTTC
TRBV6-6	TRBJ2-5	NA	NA	CASSYSGVRKETQYF	TGTGCCAGCAGTTACTCCGGGGTGAGGAAGGAGACCCAGTACTTC
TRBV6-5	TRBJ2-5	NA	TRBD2	CASSWQSGAQETQYF	TGTGCCAGCAGTTGGCAGAGCGGGGCTCAAGAGACCCAGTACTTC
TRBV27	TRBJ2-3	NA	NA	CASSPTGTPRETDTQYF	TGTGCCAGCAGTCCTACCGGGACACCCAGAGAAACAGATACGCAGTATTTT
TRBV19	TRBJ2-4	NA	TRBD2	CASSPASGLLAKNIQYF	TGTGCCAGTAGTCCTGCGTCGGGACTACTAGCCAAAAACATTCAGTACTTC
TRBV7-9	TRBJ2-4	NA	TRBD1	CASSREGTENIQYF	TGTGCCAGCAGCCGCGAAGGGACAGAAAACATTCAGTACTTC
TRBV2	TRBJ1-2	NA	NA	CASGTGYGYTF	TGTGCCAGCGGAACAGGGTATGGCTACACCTTC
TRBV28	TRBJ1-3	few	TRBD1	CASRTGGSRNTIYF	TGTGCCAGCAGGACAGGGGGCAGTAGAAACACCATATATTTT
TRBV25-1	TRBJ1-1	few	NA	CASSEGTGSNTEAFF	TGTGCCAGCAGTGAAGGAACAGGCTCGAACACTGAAGCTTTCTTT
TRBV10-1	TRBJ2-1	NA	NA	CASSGLDPNEQFF	TGCGCCAGCAGTGGGCTAGACCCTAATGAGCAGTTCTTC
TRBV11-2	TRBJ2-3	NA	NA	CASSPTREQGTDTQYF	TGTGCCAGCAGCCCGACGCGAGAGCAGGGCACAGATACGCAGTATTTT
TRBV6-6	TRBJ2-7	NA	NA	CASSTLTGRGTYEQYF	TGTGCCAGCAGTACCCTTACGGGGAGGGGGACATACGAGCAGTACTTC
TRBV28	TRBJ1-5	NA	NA	CASSLRTDGVKPQHF	TGTGCCAGCAGTTTAAGGACAGATGGGGTTAAGCCCCAGCATTTT
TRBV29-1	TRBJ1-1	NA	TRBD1	CSALGTGETEAFF	TGCAGCGCCCTCGGGACAGGGGAGACTGAAGCTTTCTTT
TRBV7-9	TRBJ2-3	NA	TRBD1	CASSTGTDRTDTQYF	TGTGCCAGCAGCACTGGGACAGACCGCACAGATACGCAGTATTTT
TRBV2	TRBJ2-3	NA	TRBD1	CASSEAQATDRRDTQYF	TGTGCCAGCAGTGAAGCGCAGGCAACGGACAGGCGAGATACGCAGTATTTT
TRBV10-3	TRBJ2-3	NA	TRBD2	CAISESSGETDTQYF	TGTGCCATCAGTGAAAGTAGCGGGGAGACAGATACGCAGTATTTT
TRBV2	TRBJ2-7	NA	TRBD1	CATRDRGPYEQYF	TGTGCCACCCGGGACAGGGGGCCCTACGAGCAGTACTTC
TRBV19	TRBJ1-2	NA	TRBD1	CASRIGQAYGYTF	TGTGCCAGTAGAATAGGACAGGCCTATGGCTACACCTTC
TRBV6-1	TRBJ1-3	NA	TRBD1	CAIKDRAYGNTIYF	TGTGCCATCAAGGACAGGGCTTACGGAAACACCATATATTTT
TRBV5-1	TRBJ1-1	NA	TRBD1	CASSPGQGAGTEAFF	TGCGCCAGCAGCCCGGGACAGGGGGCCGGCACTGAAGCTTTCTTT
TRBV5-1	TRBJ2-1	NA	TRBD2	CASKLEGASGGANEQFF	TGCGCCAGCAAGCTCGAGGGGGCTAGCGGGGGGGCGAATGAGCAGTTCTTC
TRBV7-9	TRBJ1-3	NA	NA	CASSLDSTIYF	TGTGCCAGCAGCTTAGACAGCACCATATATTTT
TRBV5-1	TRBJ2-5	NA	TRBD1	CASSLQGAREQYF	TGCGCCAGCAGCTTACAGGGGGCGAGGGAGCAGTACTTC
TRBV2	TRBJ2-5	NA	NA	CASSAHFGSQETQYF	TGTGCCAGCAGTGCACACTTCGGGAGTCAAGAGACCCAGTACTTC
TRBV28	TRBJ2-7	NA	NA	CASSSRVLSYEQYF	TGTGCCAGCAGTTCCAGGGTTCTCTCCTACGAGCAGTACTTC
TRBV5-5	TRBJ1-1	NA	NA	CASSLLLEMNTEAFF	TGTGCCAGCAGCTTGCTATTGGAGATGAACACTGAAGCTTTCTTT
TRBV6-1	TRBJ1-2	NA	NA	CAGRGTGYTF	TGTGCCGGGAGGGGAACTGGCTACACCTTC
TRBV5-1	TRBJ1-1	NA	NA	CASSYYPTLNTEAFF	TGCGCCAGCAGCTATTACCCTACTCTGAACACTGAAGCTTTCTTT
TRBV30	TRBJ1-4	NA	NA	CAWGTYRGGSNEKLFF	TGTGCCTGGGGTACTTACCGGGGGGGGAGTAATGAAAAACTGTTTTTT
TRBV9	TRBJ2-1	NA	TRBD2	CASSAGGLDEQFF	TGTGCCAGCAGTGCGGGGGGGCTTGATGAGCAGTTCTTC
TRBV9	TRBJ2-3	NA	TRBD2	CASSVGQGLAATDTQYF	TGTGCCAGCAGCGTAGGCCAGGGTCTAGCGGCGACAGATACGCAGTATTTT
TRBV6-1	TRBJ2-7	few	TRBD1	CASTPGTGGASEQYF	TGTGCCAGCACCCCCGGCACAGGGGGCGCATCCGAGCAGTACTTC
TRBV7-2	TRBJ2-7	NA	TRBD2	CASSLLAGGLYEQYF	TGTGCCAGCAGCTTACTAGCGGGGGGACTCTACGAGCAGTACTTC
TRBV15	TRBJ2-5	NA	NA	CATSRDRSRETQYF	TGTGCCACCAGCAGAGACCGTAGTCGAGAGACCCAGTACTTC
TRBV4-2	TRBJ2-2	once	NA	CASSPPESGELFF	TGTGCCAGCAGCCCGCCTGAGAGCGGGGAGCTGTTTTTT